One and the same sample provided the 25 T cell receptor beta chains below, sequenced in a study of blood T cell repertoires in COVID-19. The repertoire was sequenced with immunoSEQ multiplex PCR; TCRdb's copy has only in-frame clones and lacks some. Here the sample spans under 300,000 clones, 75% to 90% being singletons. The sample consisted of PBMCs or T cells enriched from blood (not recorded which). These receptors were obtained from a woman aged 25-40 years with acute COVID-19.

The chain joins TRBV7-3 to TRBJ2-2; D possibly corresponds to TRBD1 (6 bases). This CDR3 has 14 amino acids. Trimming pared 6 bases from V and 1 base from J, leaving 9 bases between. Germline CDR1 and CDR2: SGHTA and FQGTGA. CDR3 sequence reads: CASRVQGNTGELFF. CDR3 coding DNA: TGTGCCAGCAGGGTACAGGGGAACACCGGGGAGCTGTTTTTT.

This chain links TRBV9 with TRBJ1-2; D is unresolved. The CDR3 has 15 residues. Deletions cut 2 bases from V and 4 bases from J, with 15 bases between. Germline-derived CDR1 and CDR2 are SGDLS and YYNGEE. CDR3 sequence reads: CASSVAQQPLYGYTF. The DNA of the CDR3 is TGTGCCAGCAGCGTTGCACAGCAACCCCTCTATGGCTACACCTTC.

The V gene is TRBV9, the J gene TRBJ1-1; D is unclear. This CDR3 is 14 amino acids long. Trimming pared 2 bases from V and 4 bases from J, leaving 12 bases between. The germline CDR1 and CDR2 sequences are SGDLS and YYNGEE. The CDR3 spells CASSVGRASTEAFF. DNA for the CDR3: TGTGCCAGCAGCGTGGGGAGGGCCAGCACTGAAGCTTTCTTT.

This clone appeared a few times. In DNA form, the CDR3 reads TGTGCCAGCAGTCGAAAGCGGGAGGTTTCCTACGAGCAGTACTTC. Translating it yields CASSRKREVSYEQYF. The gene calls are TRBV6-5 and TRBJ2-7; 9 bases are shared with TRBD2. From germline, CDR1 is MNHEY and CDR2 SVGAGI. The CDR3 contains 15 residues. Losses at the gene ends were 5 bases for V and 1 base for J; bases not matched to a gene: 6.

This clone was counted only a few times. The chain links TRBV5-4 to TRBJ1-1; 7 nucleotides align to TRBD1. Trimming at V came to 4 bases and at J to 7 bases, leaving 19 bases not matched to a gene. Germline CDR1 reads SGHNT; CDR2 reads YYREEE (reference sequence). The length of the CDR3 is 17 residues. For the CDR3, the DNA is TGTGCCAGCAGCCTAGGGCTAAACCAAGACAGGGCTGGTGAAGCTTTCTTT. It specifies CASSLGLNQDRAGEAFF.

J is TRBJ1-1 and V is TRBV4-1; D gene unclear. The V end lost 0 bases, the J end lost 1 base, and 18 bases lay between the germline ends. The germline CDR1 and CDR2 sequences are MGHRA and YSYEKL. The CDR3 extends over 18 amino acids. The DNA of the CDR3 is TGCGCCAGCAGCCAAGATCCCCATGACGGGAGTAAGAACACTGAAGCTTTCTTT. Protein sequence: CASSQDPHDGSKNTEAFF.

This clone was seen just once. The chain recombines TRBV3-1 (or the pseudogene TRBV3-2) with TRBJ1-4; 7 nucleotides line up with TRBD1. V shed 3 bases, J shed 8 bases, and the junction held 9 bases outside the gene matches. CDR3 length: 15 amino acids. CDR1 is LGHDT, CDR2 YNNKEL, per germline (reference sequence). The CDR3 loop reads CASSHLDRPREKLFF. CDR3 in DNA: TGTGCCAGCAGCCATCTGGACAGGCCGAGGGAAAAACTGTTTTTT.

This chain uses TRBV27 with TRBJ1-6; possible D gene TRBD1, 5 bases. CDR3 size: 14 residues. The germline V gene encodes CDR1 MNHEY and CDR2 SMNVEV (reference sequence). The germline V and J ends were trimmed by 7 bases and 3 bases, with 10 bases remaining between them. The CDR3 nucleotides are TGTGCCAGCACCCAGGGACTCTATAATTCACCCCTCCACTTT. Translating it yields CASTQGLYNSPLHF.

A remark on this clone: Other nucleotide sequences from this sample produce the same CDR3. The CDR3 reads CASSSGENTEAFF. As DNA, the CDR3 is TGTGCCAGCAGTTCAGGGGAGAACACTGAAGCTTTCTTT. The J gene is TRBJ1-1, the V gene TRBV6-2 or TRBV6-3; D is possibly TRBD1 (6 bases). Germline V gives CDR1 MNHEY, CDR2 SVGEGT. V was shortened by 4 bases and J by 1 base, with 7 bases between the two germline ends. The CDR3 sequence is 13 residues long.

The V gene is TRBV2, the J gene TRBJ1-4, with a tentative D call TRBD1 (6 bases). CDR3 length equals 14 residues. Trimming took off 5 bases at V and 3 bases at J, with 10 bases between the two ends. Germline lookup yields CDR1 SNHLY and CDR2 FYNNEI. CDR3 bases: TGTGCCAGCAGTCGGGACAAACCTAATGAAAAACTGTTTTTT. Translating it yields CASSRDKPNEKLFF.

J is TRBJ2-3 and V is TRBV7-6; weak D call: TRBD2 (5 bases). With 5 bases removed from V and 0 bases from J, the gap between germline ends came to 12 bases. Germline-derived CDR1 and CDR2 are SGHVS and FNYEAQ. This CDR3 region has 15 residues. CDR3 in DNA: TGTGCCAGCAGCGAGGGAAGCGGTAGCACAGATACGCAGTATTTT. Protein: CASSEGSGSTDTQYF.

CDR3 DNA sequence: TGTGCCACCAGTGATTTCGGGATAGTCTACACCTTC. Translated: CATSDFGIVYTF. This chain links TRBV24-1 with TRBJ1-2; the D is unclear. The ends were cut back, 1 base at V and 10 bases at J, with 9 bases in the middle. The CDR3 length is 12 residues. Germline V gene lookup returns CDR1 KGHDR and CDR2 SFDVKD.

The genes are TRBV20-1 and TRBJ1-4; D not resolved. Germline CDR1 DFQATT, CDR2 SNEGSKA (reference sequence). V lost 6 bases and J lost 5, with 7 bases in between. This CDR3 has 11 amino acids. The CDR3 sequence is CSARHNEKLFF. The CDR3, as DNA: TGCAGTGCCCGACACAATGAAAAACTGTTTTTT.

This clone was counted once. CDR3 coding DNA: TGTGCCGTCAGGATAAGGGGGAACACCGGGGAGCTGTTTTTT. It translates to CAVRIRGNTGELFF. This chain connects TRBV6-6 to TRBJ2-2; tentative D call: TRBD1 (5 bases). V gave up 11 bases and J gave up 1 base, with 14 bases separating them. CDR1 and CDR2 (germline): MNHNY, SVGAGI (reference sequence). The CDR3 runs 14 residues.

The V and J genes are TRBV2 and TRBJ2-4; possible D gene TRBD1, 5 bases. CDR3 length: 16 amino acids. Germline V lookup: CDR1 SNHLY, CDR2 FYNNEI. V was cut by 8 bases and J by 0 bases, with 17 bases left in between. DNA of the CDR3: TGTGCCAGCTTGCAGGGCAACCAGGTAGCCAAAAACATTCAGTACTTC. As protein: CASLQGNQVAKNIQYF.

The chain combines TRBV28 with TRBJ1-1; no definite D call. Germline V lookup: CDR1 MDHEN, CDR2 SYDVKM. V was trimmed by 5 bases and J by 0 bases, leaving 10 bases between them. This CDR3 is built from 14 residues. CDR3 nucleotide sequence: TGTGCCAGCAGTGCGGTTCCCATGAACACTGAAGCTTTCTTT. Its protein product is CASSAVPMNTEAFF.

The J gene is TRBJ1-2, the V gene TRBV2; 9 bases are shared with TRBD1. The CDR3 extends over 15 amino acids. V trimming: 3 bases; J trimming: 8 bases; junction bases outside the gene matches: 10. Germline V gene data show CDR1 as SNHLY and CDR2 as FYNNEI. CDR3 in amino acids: CASSEWDRAYEGYTF. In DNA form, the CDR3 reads TGTGCCAGCAGTGAGTGGGACAGGGCCTATGAAGGCTACACCTTC.

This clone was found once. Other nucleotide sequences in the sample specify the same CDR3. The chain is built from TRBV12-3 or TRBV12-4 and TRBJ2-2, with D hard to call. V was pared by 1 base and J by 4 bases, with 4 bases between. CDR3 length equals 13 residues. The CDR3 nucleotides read TGTGCCAGCAGTTTAGTAATCACCGGGGAGCTGTTTTTT. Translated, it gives CASSLVITGELFF.

The CDR3 nucleotides read TGTGCCAGCAAGGGGGGAGGGGTGGTGGCTGAAGCTTTCTTT. It codes for CASKGGGVVAEAFF. The genes are TRBV6-5 and TRBJ1-1; the D gene is possibly TRBD1 (6 bases). Germline V gene sequence: CDR1 MNHEY, CDR2 SVGAGI. The CDR3 has 14 residues. V lost 7 bases to trimming and J lost 6 bases, with 18 bases between them.

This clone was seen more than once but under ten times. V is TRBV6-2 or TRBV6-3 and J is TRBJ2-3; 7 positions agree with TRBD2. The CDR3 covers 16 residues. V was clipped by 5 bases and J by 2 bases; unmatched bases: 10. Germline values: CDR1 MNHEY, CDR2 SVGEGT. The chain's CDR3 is CASSDGLGRYTDTQYF. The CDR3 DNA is TGTGCCAGCAGTGACGGACTAGGGAGATACACAGATACGCAGTATTTT.

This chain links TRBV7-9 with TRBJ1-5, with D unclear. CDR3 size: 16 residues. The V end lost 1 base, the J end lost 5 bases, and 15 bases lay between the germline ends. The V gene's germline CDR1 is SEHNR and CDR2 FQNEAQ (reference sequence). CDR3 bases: TGTGCCAGCAGCTTAGGAACGGGTTCGACCTATCAGCCCCAGCATTTT. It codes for CASSLGTGSTYQPQHF. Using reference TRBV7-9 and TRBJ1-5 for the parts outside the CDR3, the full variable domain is DTGVSQNPRHKITKRGQNVTFRCDPISEHNRLYWYRQTLGQGPEFLTYFQNEAQLEKSRLLSDRFSAERPKGSFSTLEIQRTEQGDSAMYLCASSLGTGSTYQPQHFGDGTRLSIL.

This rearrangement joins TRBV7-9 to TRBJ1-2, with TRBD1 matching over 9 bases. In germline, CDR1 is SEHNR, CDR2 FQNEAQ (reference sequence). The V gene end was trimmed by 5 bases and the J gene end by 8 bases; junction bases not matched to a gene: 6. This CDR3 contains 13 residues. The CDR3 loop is CASSPTGGRGYTF. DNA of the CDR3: TGTGCCAGCAGCCCAACAGGGGGCCGGGGCTACACCTTC.

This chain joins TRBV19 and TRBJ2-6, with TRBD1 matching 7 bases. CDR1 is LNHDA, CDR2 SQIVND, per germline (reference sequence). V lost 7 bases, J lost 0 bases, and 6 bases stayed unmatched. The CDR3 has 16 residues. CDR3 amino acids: CASNNRGTSGANVLTF. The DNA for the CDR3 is TGTGCCAGTAACAACAGGGGAACCTCTGGGGCCAACGTCCTGACTTTC.

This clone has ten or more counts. CDR3 region: CASSPLDRENTEAFF. In DNA, the CDR3 is TGTGCCAGCAGTCCGCTCGACAGGGAGAACACTGAAGCTTTCTTT. The chain recombines TRBV28 with TRBJ1-1; 7 positions agree with TRBD1. The CDR3 has 15 residues. Trimming removed 5 bases from V and 1 base from J; junction bases left unmatched: 7. Germline loops: CDR1 MDHEN, CDR2 SYDVKM.

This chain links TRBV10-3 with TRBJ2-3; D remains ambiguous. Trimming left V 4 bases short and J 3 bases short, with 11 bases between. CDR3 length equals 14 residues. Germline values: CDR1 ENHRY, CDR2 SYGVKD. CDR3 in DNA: TGTGCCATCAGTGTTAATGTCGGTACAGATACGCAGTATTTT. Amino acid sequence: CAISVNVGTDTQYF.